A single sample is the source of the 32 T cell receptor beta chains below, sequenced in a study of cytomegalovirus exposure and HLA in healthy donors. The PCR used 60 Vbeta and 13 Jbeta primers. Sequencing used immunoSEQ multiplex PCR; TCRdb keeps in-frame clones, though not all of them. Here the sample spans around 91,000 clones, roughly 86% being singletons. The source material was PBMCs. These receptors came from a man in his thirties or forties in good health and CMV-seropositive.

The CDR3 here is CASSGGQATNEKLFF. CDR3 DNA sequence: TGTGCCAGCAGTGGGGGACAGGCAACTAATGAAAAACTGTTTTTT. The V gene is TRBV28, the J gene TRBJ1-4; 8 nucleotides line up with TRBD1. Germline V CDR1 and CDR2: MDHEN, SYDVKM. With V trimmed by 5 bases and J by 0 bases, 2 bases remained unmatched. This CDR3 is 15 amino acids long.

The rearrangement joins TRBV6-1 to TRBJ1-5, with D hard to call. Per germline, CDR1 MNHNS and CDR2 SASEGT. This CDR3 is built from 13 residues. V was clipped by 7 bases and J by 4 bases, with 11 bases between them. CDR3 in amino acids: CASMQANNQPQHF. The CDR3 DNA sequence: TGTGCCAGCATGCAGGCTAATAATCAGCCCCAGCATTTT.

The chain carries TRBV30 and TRBJ1-2, with 8 bases matching TRBD1. Germline CDR1 reads GTSNPN; CDR2 reads SVGIG (reference sequence). After removal of 3 bases from V and 4 bases from J, the junction contained 10 bases not matched to a gene. The length of the CDR3 is 15 residues. The CDR3: CAWRRPTGGVYGYTF. The CDR3 DNA follows: TGTGCCTGGAGACGACCTACAGGGGGGGTCTATGGCTACACCTTC. Variable domain in full (rest from reference TRBV30 and TRBJ1-2): SQTIHQWPATLVQPVGSPLSLECTVEGTSNPNLYWYRQAAGRGLQLLFYSVGIGQISSEVPQNLSASRPQDRQFILSSKKLLLSDSGFYLCAWRRPTGGVYGYTFGSGTRLTVV.

DNA for the CDR3: TGTGCCAGCAGCTCCCCCGGCCAGGGCTCGGGTCGGTATAGCAATCAGCCCCAGCATTTT. Protein: CASSSPGQGSGRYSNQPQHF. V and J are TRBV11-3 and TRBJ1-5; TRBD1 is a possible D gene (5 bases). The CDR3 contains 20 residues. Trimming removed 4 bases from V and 0 bases from J, with 25 bases in between. Germline loops: CDR1 SGHNT, CDR2 YENEEA.

In its sample, this clone was seen once. The chain employs TRBV5-1 and TRBJ2-7; TRBD2 matches at 10 bases. The germline gives CDR1 SGHRS, CDR2 YFSETQ. Losses at the gene ends were 0 bases for V and 5 bases for J; bases not matched to a gene: 8. The length of the CDR3 is 16 residues. The CDR3 here is CASSLEPSGRTHEQYF. CDR3 bases: TGCGCCAGCAGCTTGGAACCTAGCGGGAGAACCCACGAGCAGTACTTC. The full variable domain, in which reference TRBV5-1 and TRBJ2-7 provide the parts outside the CDR3, is KAGVTQTPRYLIKTRGQQVTLSCSPISGHRSVSWYQQTPGQGLQFLFEYFSETQRNKGNFPGRFSGRQFSNSRSEMNVSTLELGDSALYLCASSLEPSGRTHEQYFGPGTRLTVT.

The V gene is TRBV4-1, the J gene TRBJ1-2; TRBD1 agrees at 10 bases. The CDR3 spans 19 residues. Germline V gene lookup returns CDR1 MGHRA and CDR2 YSYEKL. J lost 5 bases, V lost 3 bases, and 18 bases had no gene match. The CDR3 protein is CASSHSAKTGTGEVYGYTF. In DNA form, the CDR3 reads TGCGCCAGCAGCCATTCCGCCAAGACCGGGACAGGGGAAGTTTATGGCTACACCTTC.

The chain joins TRBV5-1 to TRBJ2-7; D gene uncertain. Germline assignment: CDR1 SGHRS and CDR2 YFSETQ. The CDR3 has 14 amino acids. V lost 0 bases, J lost 0 bases, and 7 bases lay in between. CDR3 protein: CASSLGRISYEQYF. In nucleotides, the CDR3 is TGCGCCAGCAGCTTGGGGAGAATCTCCTACGAGCAGTACTTC.

This chain connects TRBV7-9 to TRBJ2-2; D might be TRBD2 (6 bases). V lost 3 bases, J lost 5 bases, and 10 bases lay in between. The CDR3 is 14 amino acids. Germline-derived CDR1 and CDR2 are SEHNR and FQNEAQ (reference sequence). The CDR3 bases are TGTGCCAGCAGCTTGAGTAGCGGTACCGGGGAGCTGTTTTTT. Translating it yields CASSLSSGTGELFF.

The chain carries TRBV2 and TRBJ2-5; TRBD1 agrees at 11 bases. With 4 bases clipped from V and 5 bases from J, the junction kept 3 bases outside the gene matches. The CDR3 extends over 14 amino acids. Germline loops: CDR1 SNHLY, CDR2 FYNNEI. The CDR3 DNA reads TGTGCCAGCAGTGGGACAGGGGGCTTGGAGACCCAGTACTTC. This encodes CASSGTGGLETQYF. Full variable domain (remainder filled in from reference TRBV2 and TRBJ2-5): EPEVTQTPSHQVTQMGQEVILRCVPISNHLYFYWYRQILGQKVEFLVSFYNNEISEKSEIFDDQFSVERPDGSNFTLKIRSTKLEDSAMYFCASSGTGGLETQYFGPGTRLLVL.

The CDR3 DNA follows: TGTGCCAGCAGCCAAAGTCCCAGGGGGCACTCTGGAAACACCATATATTTT. Amino acids: CASSQSPRGHSGNTIYF. This chain links TRBV4-2 with TRBJ1-3, with TRBD1 matching over 8 bases. Germline CDR1 reads LGHNA; CDR2 reads YNFKEQ. CDR3 length: 17 amino acids. With 2 bases clipped from V and 0 bases from J, the junction kept 6 bases outside the gene matches.

The rearrangement links TRBV27 to TRBJ1-1, with D possibly being TRBD1 (5 bases). This CDR3 has 13 residues. The germline gives CDR1 MNHEY, CDR2 SMNVEV (reference sequence). Trimming left V 6 bases short and J 4 bases short, with 12 bases between. The CDR3 loop reads CASRRTGSTEAFF. The CDR3 region has the DNA TGTGCCAGCAGGCGTACAGGATCCACTGAAGCTTTCTTT.

V usage is TRBV19 and J usage is TRBJ2-1, with 7 bases that match TRBD1. This CDR3 contains 15 residues. With 9 bases clipped from V and 4 bases from J, the junction kept 12 bases outside the gene matches. CDR1 and CDR2 (germline): LNHDA, SQIVND (reference sequence). CDR3 residues: CASAFWGQIYNEQFF. CDR3 in DNA: TGTGCCAGCGCCTTCTGGGGACAGATATACAATGAGCAGTTCTTC.

This chain uses TRBV4-1 with TRBJ2-1, with 9 bases aligning to TRBD2. V was clipped by 8 bases and J by 6 bases; unmatched bases: 5. The CDR3 has 13 residues. CDR1 is MGHRA and CDR2 is YSYEKL in the germline V gene. In DNA form, the CDR3 reads TGCGCCAGCGGTAGCGGGAGAGGCAATGAGCAGTTCTTC. Its translation: CASGSGRGNEQFF.

The chain uses TRBV11-3 and TRBJ2-1; D possibly corresponds to TRBD1 (6 bases). Trimming removed 1 base at V and 1 base at J, with 11 bases between. The CDR3 sequence is 16 residues long. Germline V gene data show CDR1 as SGHNT and CDR2 as YENEEA. The CDR3, as DNA: TGTGCCAGCAGCTTAGGGGGGCCCAATTCCTACAATGAGCAGTTCTTC. This encodes CASSLGGPNSYNEQFF.

The rearrangement links TRBV27 to TRBJ1-2; 9 bases map to TRBD1. The CDR3 runs 16 residues. Germline CDR1 and CDR2: MNHEY and SMNVEV (reference sequence). Trimming cost V 6 bases and J 4 bases; bases outside gene matches: 12. The CDR3 region is CASSQIGTGRGYGYTF. CDR3 coding DNA: TGTGCCAGCAGCCAGATTGGGACAGGGCGGGGCTATGGCTACACCTTC.

This clone was observed once. The chain uses TRBV14 and TRBJ1-5; D call uncertain. Germline-derived CDR1 and CDR2 are SGHDN and FVKESK. There are 13 residues in the CDR3. The ends were cut back, 2 bases at V and 4 bases at J, with 6 bases in the middle. The CDR3 sequence: CASSQSGNQPQHF. CDR3 in DNA: TGTGCCAGCAGCCAATCGGGGAATCAGCCCCAGCATTTT.

The genes are TRBV27 and TRBJ2-1, with TRBD2 identical over 7 bases. Germline assignment: CDR1 MNHEY and CDR2 SMNVEV (reference sequence). V lost 7 bases to trimming and J lost 3 bases; unmatched junction nucleotides: 24. The CDR3 loop spans 20 amino acids. The CDR3 DNA sequence: TGTGCCAGCAAACGACTCTATTGGAAGGCGGGAGCATATAGCTACAATGAGCAGTTCTTC. It encodes CASKRLYWKAGAYSYNEQFF.

The V and J genes are TRBV5-5 and TRBJ2-7, with TRBD2 as a possible D gene (5 bases). The CDR3 consists of 13 residues. Germline V gives CDR1 SGHKS, CDR2 YYEKEE (reference sequence). Trimming took 5 bases from V and 2 from J, leaving 11 bases between them. The CDR3 here is CASRVTGAYEQYF. CDR3 nucleotide sequence: TGTGCCAGCAGAGTAACCGGGGCCTACGAGCAGTACTTC.

V usage is TRBV25-1 and J usage is TRBJ2-1; 8 bases fit TRBD2. The CDR3 consists of 14 residues. Germline values: CDR1 MGHDK, CDR2 SYGVNS. Trimming cost V 9 bases and J 7 bases; bases outside gene matches: 11. The CDR3 DNA reads as TGTGCCAGTGGTAGCGGGAACTCGTGGAATGAGCAGTTCTTC. Protein product: CASGSGNSWNEQFF. The complete variable domain, with remaining parts taken from reference TRBV25-1 and TRBJ2-1, reads EADIYQTPRYLVIGTGKKITLECSQTMGHDKMYWYQQDPGMELHLIHYSYGVNSTEKGDLSSESTVSRIRTEHFPLTLESARPSHTSQYLCASGSGNSWNEQFFGPGTRLTVL.

The V gene is TRBV2, the J gene TRBJ1-2; 8 bases map to TRBD1. CDR1 and CDR2 (germline): SNHLY, FYNNEI. The CDR3 extends over 12 amino acids. The J segment lost 4 bases and the V segment lost 10 bases, leaving 5 bases of the junction unmatched. The CDR3 is CATGQAAYGYTF. The CDR3, as DNA: TGTGCCACGGGACAGGCGGCCTATGGCTACACCTTC. The whole variable domain, filled in from reference TRBV2 and TRBJ1-2, reads EPEVTQTPSHQVTQMGQEVILRCVPISNHLYFYWYRQILGQKVEFLVSFYNNEISEKSEIFDDQFSVERPDGSNFTLKIRSTKLEDSAMYFCATGQAAYGYTFGSGTRLTVV.

This chain connects TRBV27 to TRBJ2-7; the match to TRBD1 covers 7 bases. With 6 bases clipped from V and 7 bases from J, the junction kept 12 bases outside the gene matches. CDR3 size: 14 residues. Germline V gives CDR1 MNHEY, CDR2 SMNVEV (reference sequence). The CDR3: CASRTGQDRGEQYF. The DNA of the CDR3 is TGTGCCAGCAGAACAGGACAGGATCGAGGAGAGCAGTACTTC.

The rearrangement joins TRBV29-1 to TRBJ2-7; 7 nucleotides agree with TRBD2. Germline-derived CDR1 and CDR2 are SQVTM and ANQGSEA. V was clipped by 6 bases and J by 1 base; unmatched bases: 9. The CDR3 covers 14 residues. The CDR3 nucleotides are TGCAGCGTGGCCTACGGACTAGTTTCCTACGAGCAGTACTTC. Amino acids: CSVAYGLVSYEQYF.

The chain is built from TRBV27 and TRBJ1-5; D is unclear. The CDR3 length is 13 residues. Trimming removed 5 bases at V and 7 bases at J, with 12 bases between. CDR1 is MNHEY, CDR2 SMNVEV, per germline (reference sequence). Here the CDR3 reads CASSVAVWQPQHF. The CDR3 DNA is TGTGCCAGCAGTGTAGCCGTATGGCAGCCCCAGCATTTT.

The V and J genes are TRBV7-2 and TRBJ1-5; D perhaps matches TRBD1 (6 bases). V gave up 5 bases and J gave up 0 bases, with 11 bases separating them. Per germline, CDR1 SGHTA and CDR2 FQGNSA. The CDR3 covers 15 residues. The CDR3 is CASSPETGSNQPQHF. The DNA of the CDR3 is TGTGCCAGCAGCCCCGAGACAGGTAGCAATCAGCCCCAGCATTTT. The entire variable domain, with the rest obtained from reference TRBV7-2 and TRBJ1-5, is as follows: GAGVSQSPSNKVTEKGKDVELRCDPISGHTALYWYRQSLGQGLEFLIYFQGNSAPDKSGLPSDRFSAERTGGSVSTLTIQRTQQEDSAVYLCASSPETGSNQPQHFGDGTRLSIL.

CDR3 DNA sequence: TGTGCCAGCTCACCGTTTGGGACAGCTCCCGGCCCGGATAATGAAAAACTGTTTTTT. Translating gives CASSPFGTAPGPDNEKLFF. This chain joins TRBV18 and TRBJ1-4; 7 bases map to TRBD1. V lost 3 bases and J lost 4; bases outside the gene matches: 17. Germline CDR1 and CDR2: KGHSH and LQKENI. This CDR3 contains 19 residues.

V is TRBV2 and J is TRBJ2-2; weak D call: TRBD1 (6 bases). The V gene lost 4 bases and the J gene lost 5 bases, with 11 bases spanning the gap. This CDR3 is 14 amino acids long. Per the germline V gene, CDR1 is SNHLY and CDR2 is FYNNEI. CDR3 in amino acids: CASSGSGATGELFF. The CDR3 DNA is TGTGCCAGCAGTGGGTCAGGGGCGACCGGGGAGCTGTTTTTT.

This rearrangement joins TRBV7-8 to TRBJ2-7; D remains unclear. CDR3 length: 13 amino acids. Germline-derived CDR1 and CDR2 are SGHVS and FQNEAQ. Trimming cost V 3 bases and J 1 base, with 7 bases left between them. CDR3 loop: CASSFQMSYEQYF. In DNA form, the CDR3 reads TGTGCCAGCAGCTTTCAAATGTCCTACGAGCAGTACTTC.

This rearrangement joins TRBV2 to TRBJ1-1, with 11 bases that match TRBD1. Per the germline V gene, CDR1 is SNHLY and CDR2 is FYNNEI. Trimming at V came to 5 bases and at J to 5 bases, leaving 4 bases not matched to a gene. The CDR3 is made up of 14 amino acids. The CDR3 nucleotides are TGTGCCAGCAGTCCGGACAGGGGGCGGACTGAAGCTTTCTTT. This encodes CASSPDRGRTEAFF.

The chain links TRBV5-1 to TRBJ2-7; 8 positions agree with TRBD1. Trimming removed 4 bases from V and 6 bases from J; junction bases left unmatched: 9. CDR1 and CDR2 (germline): SGHRS, YFSETQ. The CDR3 sequence is 14 residues long. The CDR3 DNA follows: TGCGCCAGCAGCAAACTAGGACAGGGTAGCGAGCAGTACTTC. Translated: CASSKLGQGSEQYF.

This sequence joins TRBV29-1 and TRBJ2-5; 9 nucleotides agree with TRBD2. This CDR3 contains 16 residues. Germline V gene sequence: CDR1 SQVTM, CDR2 ANQGSEA. J was trimmed by 5 bases and V by 4 bases; bases with no gene match: 14. The CDR3: CSVVGSSGAIYETQYF. The CDR3 nucleotides are TGCAGCGTTGTTGGGTCTAGCGGGGCCATTTATGAGACCCAGTACTTC.

The chain uses TRBV28 and TRBJ1-2, with D perhaps TRBD1 (5 bases). The V gene's germline CDR1 is MDHEN and CDR2 SYDVKM. V was clipped by 5 bases and J by 8 bases, with 12 bases between them. The CDR3 length is 12 residues. The CDR3 protein is CASSPQTDGYTF. The CDR3 DNA sequence: TGTGCCAGCAGTCCGCAGACAGACGGCTACACCTTC.

V usage is TRBV4-1 and J usage is TRBJ1-5, with D possibly TRBD1 on 6 matching bases. The CDR3 extends over 18 amino acids. V shed 4 bases and J shed 6 bases, with 25 bases lying between them. Germline V gene lookup returns CDR1 MGHRA and CDR2 YSYEKL. CDR3 coding DNA: TGCGCCAGCAGCCTCGATAGTGCAGGCAGGGAGGGGGGTCAGCCCCAGCATTTT. Amino acid sequence: CASSLDSAGREGGQPQHF.